These 9 T cell receptor beta chains were all obtained from the same sample, sequenced in a study of T cell changes during pregnancy in multiple sclerosis. Clones were read by immunoSEQ multiplex PCR, and TCRdb kept only the in-frame ones, dropping some. The sample includes around 70,000 clones, approximately 91% of them seen just once. This material consisted of CD4+ T cells from peripheral blood mononuclear cells, taken after pregnancy. The receptors were gathered from a female donor with multiple sclerosis, enrolled in a pregnancy study.

The V and J genes are TRBV30 and TRBJ2-5; 11 bases agree with TRBD2. J gave up 5 bases and V 0 bases, and 11 bases lay outside the gene matches. The CDR3 consists of 17 residues. The germline V gene has CDR1 GTSNPN and CDR2 SVGIG (reference sequence). Here the CDR3 reads CAWSVLAGEIFRETQYF. The CDR3 nucleotides read TGTGCCTGGAGTGTACTAGCGGGAGAGATTTTTCGGGAGACCCAGTACTTC.

The chain employs TRBV6-5 and TRBJ2-3; 7 bases are shared with TRBD1. V lost 6 bases and J lost 0; bases outside the gene matches: 3. Germline assignment: CDR1 MNHEY and CDR2 SVGAGI. There are 14 residues in the CDR3. The CDR3 coding sequence is TGTGCCAGCAGCCGACAGGGAAGCACAGATACGCAGTATTTT. It encodes CASSRQGSTDTQYF.

This rearrangement joins TRBV5-4 to TRBJ2-5; tentatively, D is TRBD1 (6 bases). In germline, CDR1 is SGHNT, CDR2 YYREEE (reference sequence). CDR3 length: 15 residues. Trimming left V 2 bases short and J 0 bases short, with 11 bases between. This CDR3 is CASSFTGHNQETQYF. The CDR3, as DNA: TGTGCCAGCAGCTTCACGGGACACAACCAAGAGACCCAGTACTTC.

V usage is TRBV10-3 and J usage is TRBJ2-1; D remains unclear. This CDR3 has 13 residues. V shed 0 bases and J shed 6 bases, with 6 bases lying between them. Germline V gives CDR1 ENHRY, CDR2 SYGVKD. CDR3: CAISESAFNEQFF. The CDR3 DNA reads TGTGCCATCAGTGAGTCGGCATTCAATGAGCAGTTCTTC.

This chain connects TRBV28 to TRBJ2-3; 14 bases align to TRBD2. Germline V gene sequence: CDR1 MDHEN, CDR2 SYDVKM. This CDR3 region has 17 residues. Germline trimming cut 4 bases from V and 5 bases from J; bases unmatched to any gene: 8. This CDR3 is CASSSSGLAGDEDTQYF. CDR3 DNA sequence: TGTGCCAGCAGTTCCTCGGGACTAGCGGGAGACGAAGATACGCAGTATTTT.

The chain joins TRBV6-6 to TRBJ1-5; possibly TRBD1 for D (6 bases). This CDR3 contains 15 residues. CDR1 is MNHNY, CDR2 SVGAGI, per germline (reference sequence). V was pared by 6 bases and J by 0 bases, with 12 bases between. The CDR3 coding sequence is TGTGCCAGCAGCCCTTCAGGGGTTAGCAATCAGCCCCAGCATTTT. This gives the protein CASSPSGVSNQPQHF.

The count of this clone is one. The gene calls are TRBV7-2 and TRBJ1-1, with no clear D. The CDR3 covers 15 residues. The ends were cut back, 5 bases at V and 1 base at J, with 14 bases in the middle. Per the germline V gene, CDR1 is SGHTA and CDR2 is FQGNSA. In DNA, the CDR3 is TGTGCCAGCAGCGTTGGCGACCTAGGGAACACTGAAGCTTTCTTT. This translates into CASSVGDLGNTEAFF.

This clone was recorded once. The DNA of the CDR3 is TGTGCCAGCAGCCAAGAGGGACAATCCTACAATGAGCAGTTCTTC. The encoded protein is CASSQEGQSYNEQFF. This chain connects TRBV11-3 to TRBJ2-1; tentative D call: TRBD1 (6 bases). Germline CDR1 is SGHNT and CDR2 is YENEEA. The CDR3 extends over 15 amino acids. V gave up 5 bases and J gave up 1 base, with 12 bases separating them.

The chain recombines TRBV18 with TRBJ1-5, with D uncertain. Germline CDR1 is KGHSH and CDR2 is LQKENI. This CDR3 comprises 13 residues. V dropped 1 base and J dropped 4 bases, with 5 bases sitting between them. The CDR3 DNA follows: TGTGCCAGCTCACCACAGGAGAATCAGCCCCAGCATTTT. Protein product: CASSPQENQPQHF. The full variable domain, in which reference TRBV18 and TRBJ1-5 provide the parts outside the CDR3, is NAGVMQNPRHLVRRRGQEARLRCSPMKGHSHVYWYRQLPEEGLKFMVYLQKENIIDESGMPKERFSAEFPKEGPSILRIQQVVRGDSAAYFCASSPQENQPQHFGDGTRLSIL.